Listed below are T cell receptor beta chains from one sample, sequenced in a study of shared clonotypes between healthy human individuals. TCRdb's table, derived via immunoSEQ multiplex PCR, lists solely in-frame clones and lacks some. The sample includes 550,000 to 750,000 clones, 90% to 95% seen only once; the top ten take 24%. The sample comprised naive CD8+ T cells sorted from blood. These receptors all come from a man aged 25 to 40 in good health. The CDR3 runs from the conserved cysteine through the conserved F or W. A D gene is named only where the DNA matches it firmly. Not every row has a clone size; where given, it reads once, few, many or a size class.

>TRBD2|TRBV7-9|TRBJ2-5|once
TGTGCCAGCAGCTTAGTTTTAGCGGGAGCGGGCGTTGAGACCCAGTACTTC
CASSLVLAGAGVETQYF
>.|TRBV11-2|TRBJ1-4|.
TGTGCCAGCAGCTTGAGGAGTCTCGCAGGTGAAAAACTGTTTTTT
CASSLRSLAGEKLFF
>.|TRBV30|TRBJ2-3|.
TGTGCCTGGAGCGGAGATACGCAGTATTTT
CAWSGDTQYF
>.|TRBV6-1|TRBJ1-1|.
TGTGCCAGCAGTGACGGACTTGGGGCGAACACTGAAGCTTTCTTT
CASSDGLGANTEAFF
>.|TRBV6-6|TRBJ1-2|.
TGTGCCAGCAGACCTAGGACGGATGGCTACACCTTC
CASRPRTDGYTF
>.|TRBV10-1|TRBJ2-3|.
TGCGCCAGCAGTGAGCGGGGTCGGGGCACAGATACGCAGTATTTT
CASSERGRGTDTQYF
>.|TRBV19|TRBJ2-3|.
TGTGCCACCACCCGCCCTCGCGTTAATACGCAGTATTTT
CATTRPRVNTQYF
>TRBD2|TRBV30|TRBJ2-1|.
TGTGCCTGGGGCCTTGCTAGCGGGGCATTGGACAATGAGCAGTTCTTC
CAWGLASGALDNEQFF
>TRBD2|TRBV7-3|TRBJ2-3|.
TGTGCCAGCAGCTCTCTAGGGAGCGGGAGTACAGATACGCAGTATTTT
CASSSLGSGSTDTQYF
>.|TRBV19|TRBJ2-1|.
TGTGCCAGTAGCCTCCCCGGGGCGGAGCAGTTCTTC
CASSLPGAEQFF
>.|TRBV10-2|TRBJ2-1|.
TGCGCCAGCAGTGAGTCCGGACGTTCCTACAATGAGCAGTTCTTC
CASSESGRSYNEQFF
>.|TRBV7-8|TRBJ1-5|.
TGTGCCAGCAGCTTAGGTCTATGGGGATATAGCAATCAGCCCCAGCATTTT
CASSLGLWGYSNQPQHF
>.|TRBV6-5|TRBJ2-7|.
TGTGCCAGCAGGCGGACAGCGGTGGACACGCGGGAGCAGTACTTC
CASRRTAVDTREQYF
>TRBD2|TRBV10-1|TRBJ2-7|.
TGCGCCAGCAGTGAAGCGGGATCCTACGAGCAGTACTTC
CASSEAGSYEQYF
>TRBD1|TRBV7-8|TRBJ2-7|.
TGTGCCAGCAGCCTTGGGACAGGGAGCTCCTACGAGCAGTACTTC
CASSLGTGSSYEQYF
>.|TRBV29-1|TRBJ2-1|.
TGCAGCCAGACCTCAAGCCTAAGCTCCTACAATGAGCAGTTCTTC
CSQTSSLSSYNEQFF
>TRBD1|TRBV18|TRBJ2-7|.
TGTGCCAGCTCACCACCGGGGACAGGGAACGAGCAGTACTTC
CASSPPGTGNEQYF
>.|TRBV10-3|TRBJ2-3|.
TGTGCCACCAAATTGGTGGCGGGACGCGATGACACAGATACGCAGTATTTT
CATKLVAGRDDTDTQYF
>.|TRBV29-1|TRBJ1-1|.
TGCAGCGTGGTAGACATCACGGGGTGGAACACTGAAGCTTTCTTT
CSVVDITGWNTEAFF
>.|TRBV7-9|TRBJ1-5|.
TGTGCCAGCAGCTTAGGCCAGCTTCAGCCCCAGCATTTT
CASSLGQLQPQHF
>.|TRBV6-6|TRBJ1-2|few
TGTGCCAGCAGTTACTCTAGCGGTGGCTACACCTTC
CASSYSSGGYTF
>.|TRBV11-2|TRBJ2-1|.
TGTGCCAGCAGCTTAGTCGGACAGTTAAACAATGAGCAGTTCTTC
CASSLVGQLNNEQFF
>.|TRBV7-8|TRBJ2-1|.
TGTGCCAGCAGCTTAGCGGGTTCCTACAATGAGCAGTTCTTC
CASSLAGSYNEQFF